The rows below give T cell receptor beta chains drawn from one sample of a study of CD8+ T cells in alopecia areata. Here immunoSEQ multiplex PCR was the method, and the copy in TCRdb shows in-frame clones only, minus some. The table lists about 180,000 clones, approximately 56% of them singletons. The specimen was CD4+ T cells sorted from blood, collected at week 0. Every receptor here comes from a human donor with alopecia areata. Each CDR3 is given with its conserved first and last residue. D genes are given only for firm matches. Size is stated for part of the rows, as once, few or many counts, or as a class when the clone is expanded.

V	J	size	D	DNA	CDR3
TRBV6-5	TRBJ1-1	.	.	TGTGCCAGCAAAACATCGGGCGTAGGAACTGAAGCTTTCTTT	CASKTSGVGTEAFF
TRBV7-9	TRBJ2-2	few	TRBD1	TGTGCCAGCAGCTACCTTCCGGGACAGGGCACCGGGGAGCTGTTTTTT	CASSYLPGQGTGELFF
TRBV30	TRBJ2-1	few	TRBD1	TGTGCCTGGATCGGACCCCCGCCGAGGGGGCCAAGCAATGAGCAGTTCTTC	CAWIGPPPRGPSNEQFF
TRBV7-9	TRBJ2-7	.	.	TGTGCCAGCAGCCCCGGCAGGGCCTCCTACGAGCAGTACTTC	CASSPGRASYEQYF
TRBV6-5	TRBJ2-2	medium-sized	.	TGTGCCAGCAGTTATGAGGTTAACACCGGGGAGCTGTTTTTT	CASSYEVNTGELFF
TRBV30	TRBJ2-7	.	.	TGTGCCTGGGCCGTCGGCAGATCACCTACGAAGCAGTACTTC	CAWAVGRSPTKQYF
TRBV29-1	TRBJ1-4	.	.	TGCAGCGTTGCTCCCCGTCTCGGCGAAAAACTGTTTTTT	CSVAPRLGEKLFF
TRBV9	TRBJ1-5	once	.	TGTGCCAGCAGCGCCTCAGTTGGGCAGCCCCAGCATTTT	CASSASVGQPQHF
TRBV29-1	TRBJ2-5	few	.	TGCAGCTGGGGACGACATGGGGAGACCCAGTACTTC	CSWGRHGETQYF
TRBV5-1	TRBJ2-5	few	TRBD1	TGCGCCAGCAGCTTGGGACAGGGGGCGGGCAACCAAGAGACCCAGTACTTC	CASSLGQGAGNQETQYF
TRBV5-1	TRBJ2-5	.	.	TGCGCCAGCAGCTCCTGGGAGACCCAGTACTTC	CASSSWETQYF
TRBV19	TRBJ2-2	.	.	TGTGCCAGTAGTCTGGCCCTCACCGGGGAGCTGTTTTTT	CASSLALTGELFF
TRBV6-5	TRBJ2-1	.	.	TGTGCCAGCAGGCAGCTGTTTTCCTCCGATGAGCAGTTCTTC	CASRQLFSSDEQFF
TRBV29-1	TRBJ2-7	few	.	TGCAGCGTTGAACAGCCCTACTACGAGCAGTACTTC	CSVEQPYYEQYF